Presented here are 28 T cell receptor beta chains from one specimen sequenced in a study of neurological immune-mediated disorders. This sample's time point: longitudinal time-point 3. Via MiXCR, TCRdb re-called the 5' RACE reads, giving one row per CDR3 protein. The data show 95,000 to 110,000 distinct CDR3 sequences, with 10% to 11% seen just once and approximately 3.1% held by the top ten. The material sequenced was PBMCs. These TCRs come from a female donor with HTLV-1-associated myelopathy (HAM/TSP).

This clonotype came up a few times. This sequence joins TRBV4-1 and TRBJ2-7; TRBD2 is a possible D gene (7 bases). V dropped 3 bases and J dropped 0 bases, with 9 bases sitting between them. CDR3 length: 14 residues. CDR1 MGHRA and CDR2 YSYEKL come from the germline V gene. Here the CDR3 reads CASSHAGASYEQYF. The CDR3 DNA is TGCGCCAGCAGCCACGCGGGGGCCTCCTACGAGCAGTACTTC.

This clonotype has ten or more counts. This sequence joins TRBV20-1 and TRBJ2-1; D may be TRBD2 (5 bases). Germline loops: CDR1 DFQATT, CDR2 SNEGSKA (reference sequence). The CDR3 length is 12 residues. Trimming removed 7 bases from V and 12 bases from J, with 19 bases in between. CDR3 bases: TGCAGTGGTCCGGGGTCTGTGGGCGGGCAGTTCTTC. As protein: CSGPGSVGGQFF.

This clonotype showed up many times. This sequence joins TRBV5-1 and TRBJ1-2; no clear D gene. The germline V gene encodes CDR1 SGHRS and CDR2 YFSETQ. The V and J ends lost 0 bases and 2 bases respectively, with 14 bases between them. The CDR3 has 16 residues. The CDR3 here is CASSLAPRVSNYGYTF. In nucleotides, the CDR3 is TGCGCCAGCAGCTTGGCCCCTAGGGTATCCAACTATGGCTACACCTTC.

The V call is TRBV20-1, the J call TRBJ1-6; possible D gene TRBD1, 5 bases. CDR1 is DFQATT, CDR2 SNEGSKA, per germline (reference sequence). The CDR3 totals 13 residues. The ends were cut back, 2 bases at V and 6 bases at J, with 8 bases in the middle. CDR3 sequence reads: CSARNQGNSPLHF. For the CDR3, the DNA is TGCAGTGCTAGAAACCAGGGTAATTCACCCCTCCACTTT.

A few counts support this clonotype. A clone one base away is much larger, so this may be a read error. The V and J genes are TRBV6-1 and TRBJ2-2; D may be TRBD2 (5 bases). This CDR3 contains 16 residues. Germline assignment: CDR1 MNHNS and CDR2 SASEGT. Trimming took off 10 bases at V and 7 bases at J, with 25 bases between the two ends. DNA of the CDR3: TGTGCCAACAGAGCCCAACATGGGGATGGGAGCGGGGAGCTGTTTTTT. This translates into CANRAQHGDGSGELFF.

In this sample, this clonotype turned up many times. This chain connects TRBV10-3 to TRBJ2-5; a possible D gene is TRBD2 (5 bases). This CDR3 contains 16 residues. The V end lost 0 bases, the J end lost 1 base, and 12 bases lay between the germline ends. Germline V gene lookup returns CDR1 ENHRY and CDR2 SYGVKD. For the CDR3, the DNA is TGTGCCATCAGTGAGTCGACGACGGGAATCCAAGAGACCCAGTACTTC. This gives the protein CAISESTTGIQETQYF.

The chain has TRBV27 and TRBJ2-7, with D maybe TRBD2 (5 bases). The CDR3 length is 13 residues. Trimming pared 3 bases from V and 4 bases from J, leaving 10 bases between. Germline V gives CDR1 MNHEY, CDR2 SMNVEV (reference sequence). CDR3 sequence: CASSFRRGYEQYF. The CDR3 region has the DNA TGTGCCAGCAGTTTCCGACGGGGTTACGAGCAGTACTTC.

This clonotype has more than one count but fewer than ten. The chain links TRBV7-3 to TRBJ1-5; D gene uncertain. The V end lost 0 bases, the J end lost 3 bases, and 6 bases lay between the germline ends. CDR3 size: 14 residues. Germline V gene data show CDR1 as SGHTA and CDR2 as FQGTGA. The CDR3 nucleotides are TGTGCCAGCAGCTTAACAGGTGACAATCAGCCCCAGCATTTT. The encoded protein is CASSLTGDNQPQHF.

This clonotype was counted many times. The chain combines TRBV5-1 with TRBJ2-2; perhaps D is TRBD1 or TRBD2 (5 bases each). The germline V gene encodes CDR1 SGHRS and CDR2 YFSETQ. CDR3 length: 13 residues. Trimming removed 5 bases at V and 7 bases at J, with 12 bases between. CDR3 amino acids: CASRNEGFGELFF. As DNA, the CDR3 is TGCGCCAGCAGAAACGAGGGGTTCGGGGAGCTGTTTTTT.

The sample holds many counts of this clonotype. The chain links TRBV20-1 to TRBJ2-5, with 7 bases that match TRBD2. The V gene's germline CDR1 is DFQATT and CDR2 SNEGSKA (reference sequence). The junction had 3 bases not matched to a gene; V was cut back by 1 base and J by 1 base. This CDR3 is built from 14 residues. Here the CDR3 reads CSARGGGGQETQYF. CDR3 in DNA: TGCAGTGCTAGAGGTGGCGGGGGCCAAGAGACCCAGTACTTC.

This clonotype was recorded at least ten times. J is TRBJ2-2 and V is TRBV7-2; 8 nucleotides align to TRBD1. J gave up 10 bases and V 5 bases, and 9 bases lay outside the gene matches. The germline V gene has CDR1 SGHTA and CDR2 FQGNSA. The CDR3 is made up of 14 amino acids. The CDR3 region is CASSTRQGRSELFF. Written as DNA, the CDR3 is TGTGCCAGCAGCACACGACAGGGGCGCTCGGAGCTGTTTTTT. Full variable domain (rest looked up from reference TRBV7-2 and TRBJ2-2): GAGVSQSPSNKVTEKGKDVELRCDPISGHTALYWYRQSLGQGLEFLIYFQGNSAPDKSGLPSDRFSAERTGGSVSTLTIQRTQQEDSAVYLCASSTRQGRSELFFGEGSRLTVL.

This clonotype was detected ten times or more. This chain connects TRBV7-2 to TRBJ2-7; D possibly corresponds to TRBD2 (7 bases). The CDR3 extends over 14 amino acids. Germline values: CDR1 SGHTA, CDR2 FQGNSA. Trimming cost V 4 bases and J 4 bases, with 14 bases left between them. CDR3 sequence reads: CASSWGGGPYEQYF. Here the CDR3 DNA reads TGTGCCAGCAGCTGGGGGGGGGGGCCATACGAGCAGTACTTC.

This chain links TRBV2 with TRBJ1-5; D remains ambiguous. V was cut by 3 bases and J by 7 bases, with 10 bases left in between. CDR1 is SNHLY and CDR2 is FYNNEI in the germline V gene. The CDR3 covers 13 residues. This CDR3 is CASSEGGGQPQHF. The CDR3 DNA sequence: TGTGCCAGCAGTGAGGGTGGAGGACAGCCCCAGCATTTT.

This clonotype appeared many times. The chain carries TRBV6-6 and TRBJ2-3, with TRBD2 matching 8 bases. CDR1 is MNHNY, CDR2 SVGAGI, per germline (reference sequence). Trimming at V came to 2 bases and at J to 5 bases, leaving 6 bases not matched to a gene. The CDR3 length is 15 residues. CDR3 sequence (DNA): TGTGCCAGCAGTTACGCGGGGGGTTTGGGAGATACGCAGTATTTT. Translating gives CASSYAGGLGDTQYF.

This clonotype has at least ten counts. The J gene is TRBJ1-5, the V gene TRBV10-3, with 7 bases aligning to TRBD1. This CDR3 is built from 17 residues. The V and J ends lost 10 bases and 2 bases, in that order; junction bases with no gene match: 17. Per the germline V gene, CDR1 is ENHRY and CDR2 is SYGVKD. CDR3: CATTTQGFSEGNQPQHF. DNA for the CDR3: TGTGCCACTACAACACAGGGGTTTAGTGAAGGCAATCAGCCCCAGCATTTT.

In this sample, this clonotype turned up many times. The chain uses TRBV14 and TRBJ2-3; no firm D call. Germline V gene data show CDR1 as SGHDN and CDR2 as FVKESK. This CDR3 is built from 12 residues. Trimming took 6 bases from V and 2 from J, leaving 6 bases between them. CDR3 coding DNA: TGTGCCAGCAGTCACATCACAGATACGCAGTATTTT. It encodes CASSHITDTQYF. The whole variable domain, filled in from reference TRBV14 and TRBJ2-3, reads EAGVTQFPSHSVIEKGQTVTLRCDPISGHDNLYWYRRVMGKEIKFLLHFVKESKQDESGMPNNRFLAERTGGTYSTLKVQPAELEDSGVYFCASSHITDTQYFGPGTRLTVL.

The table lists this clonotype with many counts. This chain links TRBV28 with TRBJ1-3, with 9 positions matching TRBD1. CDR3 size: 14 residues. V lost 9 bases, J lost 0 bases, and 3 bases stayed unmatched. The V gene's germline CDR1 is MDHEN and CDR2 SYDVKM. The CDR3 DNA sequence: TGTGCCAGTAACAGGGGGCTCTCTGGAAACACCATATATTTT. It yields the protein CASNRGLSGNTIYF.

This clonotype was detected many times. The V and J genes are TRBV29-1 and TRBJ2-2; TRBD1 aligns across 10 bases. Per the germline V gene, CDR1 is SQVTM and CDR2 is ANQGSEA. Trimming removed 5 bases from V and 4 bases from J; junction bases left unmatched: 4. CDR3 length equals 14 residues. The CDR3 is CSVQGQGSTGELFF. The CDR3 region has the DNA TGCAGCGTTCAGGGACAGGGGTCCACCGGGGAGCTGTTTTTT.

This clonotype was detected ten times or more. V is TRBV5-1 and J is TRBJ2-1; 11 bases are a match to TRBD2. The junction had 6 bases not matched to a gene; V was cut back by 0 bases and J by 10 bases. The CDR3 extends over 15 amino acids. CDR1 and CDR2 from the germline V gene are SGHRS and YFSETQ. CDR3 coding DNA: TGCGCCAGCAGCTTGGCGACTAGCGGGGCGTGGGAGCAGTTCTTC. Translation gives CASSLATSGAWEQFF.

This clonotype was counted at least ten times. This chain connects TRBV27 to TRBJ2-3; 11 bases agree with TRBD2. The CDR3 loop spans 17 amino acids. Germline V gene data show CDR1 as MNHEY and CDR2 as SMNVEV (reference sequence). Germline trimming cut 8 bases from V and 5 bases from J; bases unmatched to any gene: 15. CDR3 coding DNA: TGTGCCAGCGGTAATAGTTTTCTAGCGGGGGGAGGAGATACGCAGTATTTT. Protein product: CASGNSFLAGGGDTQYF.

This clonotype was seen at least ten times. J is TRBJ1-5 and V is TRBV10-3, with TRBD1 identical over 8 bases. With 6 bases clipped from V and 5 bases from J, the junction kept 3 bases outside the gene matches. Germline loops: CDR1 ENHRY, CDR2 SYGVKD. CDR3 length equals 13 residues. The CDR3 protein is CAIRGTGDQPQHF. The CDR3 DNA follows: TGTGCCATCAGGGGGACAGGAGATCAGCCCCAGCATTTT.

This clonotype was detected many times. This rearrangement joins TRBV20-1 to TRBJ2-6, with unresolved D. The CDR3 is 14 residues long. Per the germline V gene, CDR1 is DFQATT and CDR2 is SNEGSKA (reference sequence). V was trimmed by 3 bases and J by 0 bases, leaving 6 bases between them. This chain's CDR3 is CSASQSSGANVLTF. The CDR3 nucleotides read TGCAGTGCTAGTCAGAGCTCTGGGGCCAACGTCCTGACTTTC.

This clonotype was seen repeatedly, ten times or more. J is TRBJ2-5 and V is TRBV28; D is undetermined. This CDR3 has 14 residues. V lost 5 bases and J lost 2, with 12 bases in between. Germline values: CDR1 MDHEN, CDR2 SYDVKM. CDR3 sequence: CASSPHGKQETQYF. In nucleotides, the CDR3 is TGTGCCAGCAGTCCCCATGGAAAACAAGAGACCCAGTACTTC.

This clonotype was detected ten times or more. V is TRBV20-1 and J is TRBJ2-5; D may be TRBD2 (6 bases). Germline assignment: CDR1 DFQATT and CDR2 SNEGSKA (reference sequence). The CDR3 has 13 residues. With 6 bases removed from V and 5 bases from J, the gap between germline ends came to 16 bases. The CDR3 sequence: CSANFNSGETQYF. The CDR3 bases are TGCAGTGCCAATTTCAACAGCGGGGAGACCCAGTACTTC.

This clonotype showed up many times. V usage is TRBV20-1 and J usage is TRBJ2-5; 9 nucleotides match TRBD2. V lost 3 bases and J lost 3; bases outside the gene matches: 14. Germline CDR1 and CDR2: DFQATT and SNEGSKA (reference sequence). This CDR3 spans 17 amino acids. The chain's CDR3 is CSASGGGAFDGKETQYF. The DNA for the CDR3 is TGCAGTGCTAGTGGCGGGGGGGCGTTCGACGGAAAAGAGACCCAGTACTTC.

The table lists this clonotype with many counts. The V gene is TRBV5-1, the J gene TRBJ2-7; D call uncertain. The germline V gene encodes CDR1 SGHRS and CDR2 YFSETQ. Trimming took off 7 bases at V and 0 bases at J, with 14 bases between the two ends. The CDR3 loop spans 14 amino acids. In DNA, the CDR3 is TGCGCCAGCGCCGAGTTGGGTAGCTCCTACGAGCAGTACTTC. It specifies CASAELGSSYEQYF.

This clonotype has a count of ten or more. The V and J genes are TRBV5-1 and TRBJ2-7; perhaps TRBD2 as D (7 bases). The V gene's germline CDR1 is SGHRS and CDR2 YFSETQ. Trimming pared 3 bases from V and 1 base from J, leaving 20 bases between. This CDR3 spans 17 amino acids. CDR3 nucleotide sequence: TGCGCCAGCAGCTGGGGGGGCACCGGGACCTTATCCTACGAGCAGTACTTC. Its protein is CASSWGGTGTLSYEQYF.

This clonotype was seen at least ten times. The J gene is TRBJ2-3, the V gene TRBV7-9; the D is unclear. This CDR3 is 14 amino acids long. Germline V CDR1 and CDR2: SEHNR, FQNEAQ (reference sequence). Trimming shortened V by 5 bases and J by 0 bases, and 9 bases separated the two germline ends. CDR3 loop: CASSLSISTDTQYF. In DNA form, the CDR3 reads TGTGCCAGCAGCCTCAGTATAAGCACAGATACGCAGTATTTT. The full variable domain, rest sourced from reference TRBV7-9 and TRBJ2-3, is DTGVSQNPRHKITKRGQNVTFRCDPISEHNRLYWYRQTLGQGPEFLTYFQNEAQLEKSRLLSDRFSAERPKGSFSTLEIQRTEQGDSAMYLCASSLSISTDTQYFGPGTRLTVL.